This note documents a single T cell receptor beta chain sequence. Its cognate antigen has yet to be identified. No much larger clone exists at a distance of one base, and base qualities are not known. The protocol used for the library was the immunoSEQ multiplex PCR assay. High-throughput sequencing of the T-cell receptor beta chain was performed on primary melanoma tumor tissue. Processing in the source paper ran as follows. TCRB CDR3 sharing between samples and the distribution of insertions and deletions were included in the repertoire analyses. A gradient-boosted model ranked the predictive value of the T-cell fraction against histopathological variables. The immuneACCESS repertoire file appears here via TCRdb, limited to in-frame rearrangements. These files lack a portion of the clones; in checked studies, under half of the deficit traces to unresolved V genes, and the cause of the others is not known. That table supplies the V and J calls and clone size; D and trimming were determined from the DNA. The sample records hundreds of clones, roughly 90% of which are singletons. The ten biggest clones cover more than 7% of the sample.

The sample originates from a study of primary melanoma T cells and metastatic recurrence (dated by TCRdb to 2018 to 2020). With respect to the entire study: The cohort was made up of roughly 190 primary melanomas of stage T2 to T4, with thickness greater than 1 mm. The study tested whether T-cell fraction and T-cell repertoire clonality in primary melanoma tumors predicted patient outcome. Progression-free survival was the clinical outcome compared against the T-cell fraction measured by TCR beta sequencing. Histopathological grading of tumor-infiltrating lymphocytes was compared with the T-cell fraction derived from sequencing.

Patients had primary melanoma that had been surgically resected and was considered potentially curable but at risk of metastatic recurrence. CDR1 and CDR2 were assigned from the germline V gene (reference sequence) as GTSNPN and SVGIG. Unmatched junction bases come to 6, with V trimmed by 2 bases and J by 5 bases. From its cysteine to its phenylalanine, the CDR3 spans 14 amino acids. Kept here is only the CDR3 DNA, which spans 42 bases and is read in frame from base 1. Summary of the overall study and its limitations: Progression-free survival prediction was reportedly improved more by adding T-cell fraction to tumor thickness than by adding any other histopathological variable. An effective T-cell-mediated antitumor response in primary melanoma was framed by the authors only as a suggestion, not a demonstrated mechanism. Tumor T-cell fraction was reported to predict progression-free survival independently of thickness, ulceration, mitotic rate and age. Protection appeared to be conferred by a T-cell fraction above 20% regardless of ulceration status, mitotic rate or nodal disease.

The source material was melanoma tumor tissue. The sequence was obtained from a human donor with melanoma. The V and J segments used are TRBV30 and TRBJ2-3, and 8 junction bases match TRBD2. The CDR3 protein: CAWSSGRGLDTQYF. The DNA is as follows: TGTGCCTGGAGTTCCGGGAGGGGTTTAGATACGCAGTATTTT.